This is a list of T cell receptor beta chains from one sample in a study of blood T cell repertoires in COVID-19. Here immunoSEQ multiplex PCR was the method, and the copy in TCRdb shows in-frame clones only, minus some. The sample has about 220,000 clones, approximately 80% seen once; the top ten hold roughly 13%. What was sequenced was peripheral blood. The receptors were gathered from a human donor in a cohort sampled during active COVID-19. Each CDR3 is given with its conserved first and last residue. A D gene is named only where the DNA matches it firmly. Not all rows give a size; the values are once, few, many and, for expanded clones, a class.

abundance	v_gene	d_gene	len	j_gene	CDR3aa	CDR3nt
.	TRBV6-5	.	13	TRBJ1-3	CASSTYRGNTIYF	TGTGCCAGCAGTACCTACAGGGGAAACACCATATATTTT
.	TRBV12-3/TRBV12-4	.	13	TRBJ1-4	CASSSPRDISLFF	TGTGCCAGCAGTTCCCCCCGGGACATTAGCCTGTTTTTT
.	TRBV10-1	.	15	TRBJ2-1	CASNLPRQPGDEQFF	TGCGCCAGCAACCTTCCGAGACAGCCTGGCGATGAGCAGTTCTTC
.	TRBV7-3	TRBD2	16	TRBJ2-1	CASSLTTGGPNNEQFF	TGTGCCAGCAGCTTAACGACGGGGGGGCCGAACAATGAGCAGTTCTTC
.	TRBV6-5	.	13	TRBJ2-1	CASTKRGNNEQFF	TGTGCCAGCACCAAGAGAGGGAACAATGAGCAGTTCTTC
.	TRBV28	.	13	TRBJ2-7	CASHRGRAYEQYF	TGTGCCAGCCATAGGGGCAGGGCCTACGAGCAGTACTTC
.	TRBV6-5	.	14	TRBJ2-7	CASRTTQSSYEQYF	TGTGCCAGCAGGACGACACAGAGCTCCTACGAGCAGTACTTC
once	TRBV6-6	.	15	TRBJ2-7	CASSPGGMGTYEQYF	TGTGCCAGCAGCCCCGGAGGTATGGGAACCTACGAGCAGTACTTC
.	TRBV18	.	15	TRBJ1-6	CASSRARESNSPLHF	TGTGCCAGCTCACGGGCCCGGGAATCAAATTCACCCCTCCACTTT
.	TRBV27	.	11	TRBJ2-7	CASKDTYEQYF	TGTGCCAGCAAAGACACTTACGAGCAGTACTTC
few	TRBV5-4	TRBD1	17	TRBJ1-2	CASRPPPGQDSSYGYTF	TGTGCCAGCAGGCCGCCCCCGGGACAGGACTCCTCTTATGGCTACACCTTC
.	TRBV18	.	15	TRBJ2-7	CASSPPSKNLGEQYF	TGTGCCAGCTCACCACCTAGCAAAAATTTAGGCGAGCAGTACTTC
.	TRBV30	.	12	TRBJ2-7	CAWSPRGYEQYF	TGTGCCTGGAGTCCCAGGGGCTACGAGCAGTACTTC
.	TRBV7-3	TRBD2	18	TRBJ2-1	CASSKNGLAGASYNEQFF	TGTGCCAGCAGCAAAAACGGGCTAGCGGGGGCCTCCTACAATGAGCAGTTCTTC
.	TRBV4-3	TRBD1	15	TRBJ2-1	CASRTDRGLNNEQFF	TGCGCCAGCAGAACGGACAGGGGTCTAAACAATGAGCAGTTCTTC
once	TRBV7-2	.	13	TRBJ1-5	CASSRLVNQPQHF	TGTGCCAGCAGCAGACTCGTCAATCAGCCCCAGCATTTT
.	TRBV7-2	TRBD2	14	TRBJ2-1	CASSLGGGDNEQFF	TGTGCCAGCAGCCTTGGCGGGGGGGACAATGAGCAGTTCTTC
.	TRBV7-2	.	16	TRBJ1-6	CASSFGGRHYNSPLHF	TGTGCCAGCAGCTTCGGGGGGAGGCACTATAATTCACCCCTCCACTTT
.	TRBV2	TRBD1	14	TRBJ2-7	CASGKTGGYVEQYF	TGTGCCAGCGGAAAGACAGGGGGCTACGTCGAGCAGTACTTC
.	TRBV4-3	TRBD2	16	TRBJ2-1	CASSQVSGDYYNEQFF	TGCGCCAGCAGCCAGGTTAGCGGGGACTATTACAATGAGCAGTTCTTC
few	TRBV5-1	TRBD1	14	TRBJ1-2	CASSVQGAIDGYTF	TGCGCCAGCAGCGTACAGGGGGCGATCGATGGCTACACCTTC
once	TRBV25-1	.	13	TRBJ2-7	CASRGDGRYEQYF	TGTGCCAGCAGGGGCGATGGAAGGTACGAGCAGTACTTC
.	TRBV7-2	TRBD1	15	TRBJ2-2	CASSESGGNTGELFF	TGTGCCAGCAGCGAGTCAGGGGGAAACACCGGGGAGCTGTTTTTT
few	TRBV28	TRBD1	15	TRBJ1-4	CASRGDRGLNEKLFF	TGTGCCAGCAGAGGAGACAGGGGGCTCAATGAAAAACTGTTTTTT
once	TRBV27	TRBD1	15	TRBJ1-4	CASSRRTGGHEKLFF	TGTGCCAGCAGTCGCCGGACAGGGGGGCATGAAAAACTGTTTTTT
few	TRBV6-5	TRBD1	15	TRBJ2-1	CASRKPGQGLSEQFF	TGTGCCAGCAGAAAACCGGGACAGGGACTAAGTGAGCAGTTCTTC
.	TRBV27	.	17	TRBJ2-3	CASSFNGFGGLTDTQYF	TGTGCCAGCAGTTTCAACGGGTTCGGGGGGCTTACAGATACGCAGTATTTT
.	TRBV5-6	.	15	TRBJ2-7	CASSLVREWAYEQYF	TGTGCCAGCAGCTTGGTACGGGAGTGGGCCTACGAGCAGTACTTC
.	TRBV5-5	TRBD1	15	TRBJ2-2	CASSLQGVGTGELFF	TGTGCCAGCAGCTTACAGGGGGTAGGCACCGGGGAGCTGTTTTTT
.	TRBV4-2	.	16	TRBJ2-5	CASSQAARGNQETQYF	TGTGCCAGCAGCCAAGCGGCCAGGGGTAACCAAGAGACCCAGTACTTC
.	TRBV5-1	TRBD1	17	TRBJ1-2	CASSSTGTGGGGYGYTF	TGCGCCAGCAGCTCAACCGGGACAGGGGGCGGAGGTTATGGCTACACCTTC
.	TRBV28	.	14	TRBJ1-2	CASSAHEGDYGYTF	TGTGCCAGCAGTGCCCACGAGGGCGACTATGGCTACACCTTC
.	TRBV5-1	TRBD1	17	TRBJ1-1	CASSRDRGRGVNTEAFF	TGCGCCAGCAGCAGGGACAGGGGGCGCGGAGTGAACACTGAAGCTTTCTTT
once	TRBV24-1	TRBD2	14	TRBJ2-5	CATSGPGRMETQYF	TGTGCCACCAGTGGACCCGGGAGGATGGAGACCCAGTACTTC
.	TRBV19	.	13	TRBJ1-1	CASSITAGTEAFF	TGTGCCAGTAGTATAACGGCGGGGACTGAAGCTTTCTTT
.	TRBV6-1	TRBD2	16	TRBJ2-3	CASSGPSGPSTDTQYF	TGTGCCAGCAGTGGCCCTAGCGGACCTAGCACAGATACGCAGTATTTT
.	TRBV11-3	TRBD2	15	TRBJ2-3	CASSPGLADTDTQYF	TGTGCCAGCAGTCCAGGACTAGCGGACACAGATACGCAGTATTTT
.	TRBV27	TRBD1	14	TRBJ2-5	CASSSRDRGETQYF	TGTGCCAGCAGTTCGCGAGACAGGGGAGAGACCCAGTACTTC
.	TRBV4-1	TRBD1	17	TRBJ1-3	CASSLVPGQGSGNTIYF	TGCGCCAGCAGCCTTGTCCCGGGACAGGGATCGGGAAACACCATATATTTT
.	TRBV19	.	13	TRBJ2-3	CASKVGNTDTQYF	TGTGCCAGTAAAGTCGGGAACACAGATACGCAGTATTTT
once	TRBV6-5	.	14	TRBJ1-2	CASSSRQANYGYTF	TGTGCCAGCAGTTCCCGACAGGCTAACTATGGCTACACCTTC
once	TRBV5-1	TRBD2	14	TRBJ2-7	CASRAGGSLGEQYF	TGCGCCAGCAGGGCGGGAGGCAGCCTGGGCGAGCAGTACTTC
.	TRBV9	.	15	TRBJ1-3	CASSALATAGNTIYF	TGTGCCAGCAGCGCCCTAGCGACGGCTGGAAACACCATATATTTT
.	TRBV11-3	TRBD1	14	TRBJ2-7	CASSKRGQGYEQYF	TGTGCCAGCAGCAAGAGGGGACAGGGATACGAGCAGTACTTC
.	TRBV7-2	TRBD1	19	TRBJ2-1	CASSYWTGLERNSYNEQFF	TGTGCCAGCAGCTATTGGACAGGGCTCGAGCGGAACTCCTACAATGAGCAGTTCTTC
.	TRBV19	TRBD2	15	TRBJ2-1	CASLRSGGSGNEQFF	TGTGCCAGTCTAAGAAGCGGGGGATCTGGGAATGAGCAGTTCTTC
.	TRBV9	.	18	TRBJ2-3	CASSIASAGPLFTDTQYF	TGTGCCAGCAGCATTGCGTCGGCAGGGCCACTTTTCACAGATACGCAGTATTTT
.	TRBV5-1	TRBD1	16	TRBJ2-5	CASSLGQAPLGETQYF	TGCGCCAGCAGCCTCGGACAGGCCCCGTTGGGTGAGACCCAGTACTTC
.	TRBV10-1	.	15	TRBJ1-2	CASSEGPGTCYGYTF	TGCGCCAGCAGTGAGGGACCAGGGACTTGCTATGGCTACACCTTC